Below are 25 T cell receptor beta chains sequenced from a single sample in a study of T cell clonality in common variable immunodeficiency. Assay: immunoSEQ multiplex PCR; the TCRdb copy retains only in-frame clones and omits some. This set yields tens of thousands of clones and no singletons; the top ten hold 4.5%. The sequenced material came from peripheral blood mononuclear cells. These receptors originate from a person aged 18 to 75 in good health.

This clone was recorded at least ten times. The read ends 3 residues before the CDR3 terminus; that terminus is restored from the germline J gene. This chain links TRBV5-1 with TRBJ1-2, with D possibly TRBD1 on 6 matching bases. CDR3 length equals 14 residues. V shed 0 bases and J shed 4 bases, with 10 bases lying between them. Germline V lookup: CDR1 SGHRS, CDR2 YFSETQ. The covered CDR3 bases are TGCGCCAGCAGCTTGGAACAGGGATCCTATGGC. It encodes CASSLEQGSYG. The full CDR3 protein is CASSLEQGSYGYTF. Supplemented by reference TRBV5-1 and TRBJ1-2, the full variable domain reads KAGVTQTPRYLIKTRGQQVTLSCSPISGHRSVSWYQQTPGQGLQFLFEYFSETQRNKGNFPGRFSGRQFSNSRSEMNVSTLELGDSALYLCASSLEQGSYGYTFGSGTRLTVV.

This clone was seen repeatedly, ten times or more. The CDR3 goes on 3 residues after the read ends, and that part is filled in from the germline J gene. The chain carries TRBV5-1 and TRBJ2-2; 8 bases line up with TRBD2. Per the germline V gene, CDR1 is SGHRS and CDR2 is YFSETQ. This CDR3 is built from 15 residues. Losses at the gene ends were 7 bases for V and 6 bases for J; bases not matched to a gene: 11. CDR3 DNA, as far as it was read: TGCGCCAGCGGCCCCGGGACTAGAGCCGCCGGGGAG. This gives the protein CASGPGTRAAGE. The whole CDR3 sequence reads CASGPGTRAAGELFF.

This clone was counted ten times or more. The read halts 3 residues ahead of the CDR3 end, with the missing end drawn from the germline J gene. This chain links TRBV7-6 with TRBJ1-3; D is perhaps TRBD1 (6 bases). Germline V gives CDR1 SGHVS, CDR2 FNYEAQ. The CDR3 runs to 15 residues. V was trimmed by 5 bases and J by 7 bases, leaving 18 bases between them. The sequenced part of the CDR3 DNA is TGTGCCAGCAGCCCCGAGCGACAGGAGGGGAACACC. Translating gives CASSPERQEGNT. The full CDR3 sequence reads CASSPERQEGNTIYF.

This clone was counted a few times. The CDR3 goes on 3 residues after the read ends, and that part is filled in from the germline J gene. The J gene is TRBJ1-3, the V gene TRBV11-3; no clear D. V was cut by 5 bases and J by 0 bases, with 11 bases left in between. Germline V gene sequence: CDR1 SGHNT, CDR2 YENEEA. This CDR3 has 15 amino acids. Incomplete CDR3 DNA: TGTGCCAGCAGCCTCCATAGCAGCTCTGGAAACACC. Translating gives CASSLHSSSGNT. The complete CDR3 sequence is CASSLHSSSGNTIYF.

This clone has at least ten counts. The DNA ends 3 residues before the CDR3 does, and the rest of the CDR3 is filled in from the germline J gene. V is TRBV5-1 and J is TRBJ2-3; TRBD2 matches 9 bases. V was pared by 7 bases and J by 2 bases, with 11 bases of the junction left unmatched. The CDR3 extends over 16 amino acids. The germline V gene encodes CDR1 SGHRS and CDR2 YFSETQ. This CDR3 reads CASGPGTSSDTDTQYF. The CDR3 bases that were read are TGCGCCAGCGGACCCGGGACTAGCTCCGACACAGATACG.

This clone has only a few counts. Sequencing ends 3 residues short of the CDR3 end; the germline J gene provides the rest. The chain has TRBV10-2 and TRBJ2-3; TRBD2 might be the D (6 bases). The CDR3 contains 13 residues. Germline CDR1 WSHSY, CDR2 SAAADI. Trimming left V 8 bases short and J 4 bases short, with 13 bases between. The sequenced CDR3 bases are TGCGCCAGCGGGGACTCGGAGGCAGATACG. This sequence encodes CASGDSEADT. The CDR3 in its entirety is CASGDSEADTQYF.

On this clone itself: Read coverage stops 3 residues before the CDR3 terminus; the germline J gene supplies the remainder. This chain links TRBV19 with TRBJ2-2; 8 bases map to TRBD1. The germline V gene encodes CDR1 LNHDA and CDR2 SQIVND (reference sequence). The CDR3 runs 15 residues. CDR3: CASSDGQGPSEKLFF. The CDR3 bases that were read are TGTGCCAGTAGCGACGGACAGGGTCCGTCGGAAAAG.

This clone was recorded many times. The read gets to within 3 residues of the CDR3 end, and the germline J gene fills in the rest. The chain links TRBV30 to TRBJ1-4, with TRBD1 identical over 7 bases. Germline V gene lookup returns CDR1 GTSNPN and CDR2 SVGIG (reference sequence). The CDR3 is 13 amino acids. V was clipped by 8 bases and J by 6 bases; unmatched bases: 9. CDR3 sequence reads: CARSGTEDEKLFF. The sequenced part of the CDR3 DNA is TGTGCCCGTTCCGGGACAGAGGATGAAAAA.

This clone appeared a few times. The sequenced fragment ends 3 residues before the CDR3 boundary, so the rest is inferred from the germline J gene. The chain combines TRBV7-9 with TRBJ1-2; no clear D. This CDR3 has 15 amino acids. The germline CDR1 and CDR2 sequences are SEHNR and FQNEAQ (reference sequence). Incomplete CDR3 DNA: TGTGCCAGCAGCGCAGCGGGAGTTCGTGCAGATACC. It encodes CASSAAGVRADT. The entire CDR3 is CASSAAGVRADTYTF.

This clone was observed many times. The read terminates 3 residues before the CDR3 end, so the remaining end is supplied by the germline J gene. The chain has TRBV19 and TRBJ1-6, with a tentative D call TRBD1 (5 bases). CDR1 is LNHDA, CDR2 SQIVND, per germline (reference sequence). Trimming removed 6 bases from V and 8 bases from J, with 17 bases in between. The CDR3 consists of 15 residues. CDR3 amino acids: CASRAAGRGDSPLHF. The CDR3 bases that were read are TGTGCCAGTAGAGCAGCGGGCCGGGGGGATTCACCC.

This clone was seen at least ten times. The junction departs from the called germline gene at one end, perhaps through a read error. The missing CDR3 end, 3 residues past where the read stops, is filled in from the germline J gene. The chain uses TRBV5-1 and TRBJ2-1; tentatively, D is TRBD2 (6 bases). The length of the CDR3 is 13 residues. Germline loops: CDR1 SGHRS, CDR2 YFSETQ. The part of the CDR3 DNA that was read is TGCGCCAGCAGCGGGGACTCCTCCAATGAG. This encodes CASSGDSSNE. The entire CDR3 protein is CASSGDSSNEQFF.

Only a few counts were recorded for this clone. The read terminates 3 residues ahead of where the CDR3 ends, so the germline J gene completes it. V gene TRBV16 combines with J gene TRBJ2-7; no firm D call. This CDR3 comprises 12 residues. With 2 bases removed from V and 4 bases from J, the gap between germline ends came to 6 bases. Germline CDR1 reads KGHSY; CDR2 reads FQNENV. CDR3 DNA, as far as it was read: TGTGCCAGCAGCCAAGTCAATTACGAG. It specifies CASSQVNYE. The CDR3, in full, reads CASSQVNYEQYF.

Many counts were recorded for this clone. The read stops 3 residues short of the end of the CDR3; the missing end is completed from the germline J gene. The chain is built from TRBV7-8 and TRBJ2-1, with TRBD2 matching 9 bases. CDR1 and CDR2 (germline): SGHVS, FQNEAQ. The CDR3 loop spans 17 amino acids. V shed 6 bases and J 3 bases; nucleotides not matched to a gene: 12. The chain's CDR3 is CASRPLGSGRIYNEQFF. CDR3 bases read: TGTGCCAGCAGACCCTTGGGGAGCGGGAGGATCTACAATGAG. The variable domain in full, with the rest retrieved from reference TRBV7-8 and TRBJ2-1, is GAGVSQSPRYKVAKRGQDVALRCDPISGHVSLFWYQQALGQGPEFLTYFQNEAQLDKSGLPSDRFFAERPEGSVSTLKIQRTQQEDSAVYLCASRPLGSGRIYNEQFFGPGTRLTVL.

There are many counts of this clone. The read stops 3 residues short of the end of the CDR3; the missing end is completed from the germline J gene. This sequence joins TRBV19 and TRBJ1-4; TRBD1 might be the D (6 bases). Germline V gene sequence: CDR1 LNHDA, CDR2 SQIVND (reference sequence). V was shortened by 6 bases and J by 8 bases, with 28 bases between the two germline ends. The CDR3 sequence is 18 residues long. This chain's CDR3 is CASSTTYSEQGGREKLFF. The DNA read from the CDR3 is TGTGCCAGTAGCACAACCTACTCCGAACAGGGAGGACGAGAAAAA.

There are a few counts of this clone. The CDR3 end is not reached by the read, which stops 3 residues before it; the germline J gene fills it in. The chain links TRBV10-2 to TRBJ1-5; D gene unclear. This CDR3 contains 12 residues. Germline CDR1 reads WSHSY; CDR2 reads SAAADI. V was pared by 3 bases and J by 7 bases, with 7 bases between. The CDR3 region is CASSEASQPQHF. The CDR3 DNA, read in part, is TGCGCCAGCAGTGAAGCGAGCCAGCCC.

This clone was detected ten times or more. The read ends 3 residues shy of where the CDR3 ends; the end is completed using the germline J gene. The chain recombines TRBV30 with TRBJ2-2, with 10 bases identical to TRBD2. The CDR3 extends over 16 amino acids. The V gene end was trimmed by 1 base and the J gene end by 5 bases; junction bases not matched to a gene: 7. The V gene's germline CDR1 is GTSNPN and CDR2 SVGIG (reference sequence). The CDR3 loop reads CAWSGTSGKATGELFF. The part of the CDR3 DNA that was read is TGTGCCTGGAGTGGTACTAGCGGGAAGGCGACCGGGGAG.

This clone was seen at least ten times. Sequencing ends 3 residues short of the CDR3 end; the germline J gene provides the rest. The rearrangement joins TRBV20-1 to TRBJ2-5, with TRBD2 matching over 13 bases. Trimming removed 3 bases from V and 5 bases from J; junction bases left unmatched: 6. This CDR3 is built from 15 residues. Germline V gene data show CDR1 as DFQATT and CDR2 as SNEGSKA (reference sequence). The part of the CDR3 DNA that was read is TGCAGTGCTAGGACTAGCGGGAGGACGTGGGAGACC. Amino acid sequence: CSARTSGRTWET. The CDR3, in full, reads CSARTSGRTWETQYF.

This clone was counted at least ten times. The read ends 3 residues early relative to the CDR3; the germline J gene fills the gap. This chain links TRBV30 with TRBJ2-3; weak D call: TRBD1 (6 bases). The germline V gene has CDR1 GTSNPN and CDR2 SVGIG (reference sequence). The CDR3 sequence is 12 residues long. Trimming left V 4 bases short and J 2 bases short, with 7 bases between. The sequenced CDR3 bases are TGTGCCTGGAACAGGGACACAGATACG. This translates into CAWNRDTDT. The CDR3 reads in full as CAWNRDTDTQYF.

This clone was found many times. Read sequence stops 3 residues before the CDR3 end, and the germline J gene provides the missing end. The chain uses TRBV6-4 and TRBJ1-2; D gene ambiguous. The CDR3 runs 13 residues. The V gene lost 2 bases and the J gene lost 3 bases, with 7 bases spanning the gap. Germline CDR1 is MRHNA and CDR2 is SNTAGT. The sequenced part of the CDR3 DNA is TGTGCCAGCAGTGACAATTCCTACTATGGC. Protein sequence: CASSDNSYYG. The entire CDR3 reads CASSDNSYYGYTF.

The table lists this clone with many counts. The read halts 3 residues ahead of the CDR3 end, with the missing end drawn from the germline J gene. This chain links TRBV18 with TRBJ2-5, with 8 positions matching TRBD1. V lost 4 bases, J lost 5 bases, and 6 bases stayed unmatched. The germline V gene encodes CDR1 KGHSH and CDR2 LQKENI. The CDR3 has 14 amino acids. CDR3 sequence: CASSLGTGGETQYF. Incomplete CDR3 DNA: TGTGCCAGCTCACTCGGGACAGGCGGCGAGACC.

This clone was seen repeatedly, ten times or more. Read coverage stops 3 residues before the CDR3 terminus; the germline J gene supplies the remainder. J is TRBJ2-2 and V is TRBV9, with D unclear. Looked up from germline, CDR1 is SGDLS and CDR2 is YYNGEE. The CDR3 has 14 amino acids. Trimming took 0 bases from V and 7 from J, leaving 10 bases between them. The sequenced CDR3 bases are TGTGCCAGCAGCGTAGAGGGTTGGGTCGGGGAG. Amino acid sequence: CASSVEGWVGE. Given in full, the CDR3 is CASSVEGWVGELFF.

This clone was counted at least ten times. The CDR3 bases that were read are TGTGCCAGTAGTATAGGAGCGGGAGGGCCCTATGAG. It codes for CASSIGAGGPYE. The whole CDR3 protein is CASSIGAGGPYEQFF. J is TRBJ2-1 and V is TRBV19; 10 nucleotides agree with TRBD2. The CDR3 extends 3 residues past the end of the read, so its final part is completed from the germline J gene. CDR1 is LNHDA and CDR2 is SQIVND in the germline V gene (reference sequence). The CDR3 has 15 amino acids. V lost 1 base and J lost 8; bases outside the gene matches: 5.

This clone appeared many times. The CDR3 goes on 3 residues after the read ends, and that part is filled in from the germline J gene. The rearrangement links TRBV5-1 to TRBJ1-1; no clear D gene. The CDR3 is 15 amino acids. The germline V gene has CDR1 SGHRS and CDR2 YFSETQ. Trimming removed 0 bases at V and 0 bases at J, with 9 bases between. CDR3 amino acids: CASSLAAGMNTEAFF. The covered CDR3 bases are TGCGCCAGCAGCTTGGCCGCGGGAATGAACACTGAA.

This clone was seen more than once but under ten times. The CDR3 is cut off 3 residues early in the read; its end comes from the germline J gene. The chain links TRBV30 to TRBJ1-5; TRBD1 is a possible D gene (5 bases). The CDR3 consists of 15 residues. Germline V gives CDR1 GTSNPN, CDR2 SVGIG (reference sequence). V lost 1 base, J lost 1 base, and 11 bases lay in between. CDR3 region: CAWSAARGSNQPQHF. The sequenced part of the CDR3 DNA is TGTGCCTGGAGTGCTGCAAGGGGAAGCAATCAGCCC.

This clone showed up many times. The read stops 3 residues short of the end of the CDR3; the missing end is completed from the germline J gene. The rearrangement uses TRBV30 and TRBJ2-7, with 7 positions matching TRBD2. The CDR3 spans 15 residues. Germline assignment: CDR1 GTSNPN and CDR2 SVGIG (reference sequence). Unmatched junction bases numbered 18, after V lost 8 bases and J lost 5 bases. The CDR3 DNA, read in part, is TGTGCCCACAAACTTAAAGGGGCGGGGAGGGACGAG. As protein: CAHKLKGAGRDE. From start to end, the CDR3 is CAHKLKGAGRDEQYF.